This T cell receptor beta chain was sequenced in a study of Ad26.COV2.S vaccination and SARS-CoV-2 variants. Findings and limits, study-wide: For non-spike TCRs, breadth in vaccine recipients resembled that in placebo recipients.

V was trimmed by 4 bases and J by 0 bases, leaving 14 bases between them. CDR3 length equals 16 residues. Germline V CDR1 and CDR2: SGHRS, YFSETQ. Treatment meaning: 19 received Ad26.COV2.S at low or high dose, single or two shots; roughly five received placebo; per-sample allocation not given. Collection of the samples took place on day 63 after the first injection of vaccine or placebo. Concerning this clone: Its antigen is undetermined.

TCRdb keeps only in-frame clones here, not all; method: immunoSEQ multiplex PCR. The sample records some 250,000 clones, around nine tenths being singletons. V gene TRBV5-1 combines with J gene TRBJ2-1, with D tentatively TRBD2 (5 bases). The material was peripheral blood, obtained in a trial of Ad26.COV2.S vaccine versus placebo. This TCR was sampled from a person aged 18-60 years who received the Ad26.COV2.S COVID-19 vaccine or a placebo. CDR3 nucleotide sequence: TGCGCCAGCAGCCGCCTTCCGGGGAGCTCCTACAATGAGCAGTTCTTC. This translates into CASSRLPGSSYNEQFF.